This TCR beta chain derives from a study of blood T cells in healthy people across ages. This clonotype has only one observation. Donor samples were obtained from healthy Caucasian individuals from Russia, aged roughly 6 to 95. Each sample yielded at least 6 million isolated PBMCs. Looked up from germline, CDR1 is LGHDT and CDR2 is YNNKEL (reference sequence). The CDR3 loop spans 13 amino acids. V was pared by 2 bases and J by 6 bases, with 10 bases between. The second PCR ran roughly 6 to 12 cycles with a sample-barcoded 5' primer and J-beta primers. The template-switch adaptor was a 5' adaptor with 12 random nucleotides. It tagged each cDNA molecule. Using its own MiXCR run on the 5' RACE reads, TCRdb lists one record per CDR3 protein. Of 1.5 million to 2 million distinct CDR3 sequences listed, around 50% are singletons.

The rearrangement joins TRBV3-1 to TRBJ1-1; D might be TRBD1 (6 bases). The sample taken for sequencing was blood. This TCR came from a woman in her thirties or forties in good health. CDR3 bases: TGTGCCAGCAGCCAATTGGGGGCCCCTGAAGCTTTCTTT. Its translation: CASSQLGAPEAFF. Filled out from reference TRBV3-1 and TRBJ1-1, the complete variable domain reads DTAVSQTPKYLVTQMGNDKSIKCEQNLGHDTMYWYKQDSKKFLKIMFSYNNKELIINETVPNRFSPKSPDKAHLNLHINSLELGDSAVYFCASSQLGAPEAFFGQGTRLTVV.